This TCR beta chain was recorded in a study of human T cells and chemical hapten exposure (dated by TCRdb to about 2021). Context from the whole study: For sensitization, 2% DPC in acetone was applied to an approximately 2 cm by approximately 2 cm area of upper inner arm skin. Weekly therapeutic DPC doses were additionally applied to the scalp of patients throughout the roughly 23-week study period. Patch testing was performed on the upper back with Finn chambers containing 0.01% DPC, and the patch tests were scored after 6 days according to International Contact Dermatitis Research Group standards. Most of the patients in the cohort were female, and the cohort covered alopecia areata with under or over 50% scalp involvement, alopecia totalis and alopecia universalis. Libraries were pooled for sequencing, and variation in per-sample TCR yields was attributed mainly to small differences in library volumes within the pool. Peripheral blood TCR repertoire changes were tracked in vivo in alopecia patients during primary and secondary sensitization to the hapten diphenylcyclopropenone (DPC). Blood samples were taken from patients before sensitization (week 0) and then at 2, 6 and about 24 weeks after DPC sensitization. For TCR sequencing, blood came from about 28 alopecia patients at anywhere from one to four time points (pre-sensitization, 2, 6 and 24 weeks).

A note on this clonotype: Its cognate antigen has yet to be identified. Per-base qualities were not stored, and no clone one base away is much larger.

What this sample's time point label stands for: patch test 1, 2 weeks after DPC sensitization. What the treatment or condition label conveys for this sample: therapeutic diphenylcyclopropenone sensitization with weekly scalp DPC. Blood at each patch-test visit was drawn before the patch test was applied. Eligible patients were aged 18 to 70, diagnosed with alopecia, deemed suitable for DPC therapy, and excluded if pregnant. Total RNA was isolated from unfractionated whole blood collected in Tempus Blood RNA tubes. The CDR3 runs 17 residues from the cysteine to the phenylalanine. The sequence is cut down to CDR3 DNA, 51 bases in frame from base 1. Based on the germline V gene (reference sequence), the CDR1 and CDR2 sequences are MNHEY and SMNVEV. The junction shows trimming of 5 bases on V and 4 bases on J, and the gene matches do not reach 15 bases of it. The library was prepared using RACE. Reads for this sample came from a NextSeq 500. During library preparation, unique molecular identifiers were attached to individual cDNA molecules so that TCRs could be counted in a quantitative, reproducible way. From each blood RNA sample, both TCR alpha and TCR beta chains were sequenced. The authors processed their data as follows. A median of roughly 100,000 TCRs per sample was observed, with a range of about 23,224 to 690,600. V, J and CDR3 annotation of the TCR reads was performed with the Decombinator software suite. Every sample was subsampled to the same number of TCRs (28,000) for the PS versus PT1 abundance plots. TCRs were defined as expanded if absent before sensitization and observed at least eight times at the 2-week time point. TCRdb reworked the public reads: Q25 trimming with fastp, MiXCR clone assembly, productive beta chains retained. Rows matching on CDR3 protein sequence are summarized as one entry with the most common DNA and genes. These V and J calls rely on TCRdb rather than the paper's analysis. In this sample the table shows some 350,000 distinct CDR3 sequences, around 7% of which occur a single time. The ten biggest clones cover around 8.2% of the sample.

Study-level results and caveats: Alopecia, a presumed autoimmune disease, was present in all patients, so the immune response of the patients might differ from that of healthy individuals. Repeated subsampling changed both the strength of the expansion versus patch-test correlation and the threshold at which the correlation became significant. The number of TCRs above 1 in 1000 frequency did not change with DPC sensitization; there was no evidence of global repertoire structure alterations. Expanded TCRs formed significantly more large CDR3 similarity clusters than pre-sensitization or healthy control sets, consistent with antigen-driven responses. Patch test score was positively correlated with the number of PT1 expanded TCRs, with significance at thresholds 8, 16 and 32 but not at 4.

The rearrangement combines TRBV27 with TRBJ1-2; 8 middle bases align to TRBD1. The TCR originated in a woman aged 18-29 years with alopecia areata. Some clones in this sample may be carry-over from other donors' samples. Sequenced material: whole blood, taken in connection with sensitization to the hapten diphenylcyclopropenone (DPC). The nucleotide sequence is TGTGCCAGCAGTCCGGGGACAGGTCCGGGTCCCATCTATGGCTACACCTTC. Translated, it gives CASSPGTGPGPIYGYTF.